A single sample gave rise to the 20 T cell receptor beta chains below, sequenced in a study of tumor and adjacent non-tumor tissue in lung cancer. A modified ARM-PCR protocol with three rounds of nested PCR amplified TCRbeta. TCRdb reprocessed the multiplex PCR reads via MiXCR and lists one record per CDR3 protein. The sample includes 60,000 to 95,000 distinct CDR3 sequences, over 75% seen only once; the top ten take approximately 12%. No cell sorting was done before RNA was extracted from the tissue. The source material was lung tumor tissue. These receptors were taken from a woman aged 45-65 years with non-small cell lung cancer.

This clonotype has more than one count but fewer than ten. The J gene is TRBJ2-5, the V gene TRBV29-1; 8 bases agree with TRBD2. This CDR3 is 15 amino acids long. Germline CDR1 is SQVTM and CDR2 is ANQGSEA. The ends lost 8 bases at V and 4 bases at J; junction bases unmatched: 15. CDR3: CSTAPPWTSRETQYF. Here the CDR3 DNA reads TGCAGCACCGCCCCACCTTGGACTAGCAGAGAGACCCAGTACTTC.

As concerns this clonotype: A read error may be the cause here, since a much bigger clone is one base away. The chain combines TRBV20-1 with TRBJ2-3, with TRBD1 as a possible D gene (5 bases). The end of the DNA fits TRBJ1-5 better, so the J call may be wrong. The CDR3 covers 14 residues. CDR1 DFQATT and CDR2 SNEGSKA come from the germline V gene (reference sequence). In nucleotides, the CDR3 is TGCAGTGCTAGAATAGGGACTAAGGCCGATACGCAGCATTTT. Translated, it gives CSARIGTKADTQHF.

This clonotype has a handful of counts. The junction and the germline gene differ at one end; a read error may be behind it. The chain carries TRBV30 and TRBJ2-2, with 10 positions matching TRBD2. Germline CDR1 and CDR2: GTSNPN and SVGIG (reference sequence). The CDR3 is made up of 16 amino acids. The CDR3 protein is CARSRLAGVVAGELFF. CDR3 sequence (DNA): TGTGCCCGGAGTCGCCTAGCGGGAGTCGTCGCCGGGGAGCTCTTTTTT.

The V and J genes are TRBV10-3 and TRBJ2-7; 9 bases agree with TRBD1. Germline CDR1 reads ENHRY; CDR2 reads SYGVKD. J lost 3 bases, V lost 7 bases, and 10 bases had no gene match. This CDR3 is 15 amino acids long. The CDR3 nucleotides read TGTGCCATCACTGTAGGACAGGGGTTAAACTACGAGCAGTACTTC. It yields the protein CAITVGQGLNYEQYF.

In regard to this clonotype: Without the conserved terminal phenylalanine or tryptophan, this CDR3 likely stems from a read error. This sequence joins TRBV28 and TRBJ2-3; 7 positions agree with TRBD1. The germline V gene has CDR1 MDHEN and CDR2 SYDVKM. This CDR3 is built from 14 residues. The CDR3 DNA is TGTGCCAACAGTCGCACACAGGGGCCAGATACGCAGTATTTA. Its translation: CANSRTQGPDTQYL.

On this clonotype itself: A much larger clone differs from this one at a single base, so this may be a read error. The J gene is TRBJ2-3, the V gene TRBV5-1, with 9 bases aligning to TRBD2. Germline V gene lookup returns CDR1 SGHRS and CDR2 YFSETQ. V shed 3 bases, J shed 4 bases, and the junction held 12 bases outside the gene matches. The CDR3 is 17 amino acids. The CDR3 here is CASSSGLARKEPDTQYF. The CDR3 coding sequence is TGCGCCAGCAGCTCCGGACTAGCGCGGAAGGAGCCAGATACGCAGTATTTT. Combining the CDR3 with reference TRBV5-1 and TRBJ2-3 gives the whole variable domain KAGVTQTPRYLIKTRGQQVTLSCSPISGHRSVSWYQQTPGQGLQFLFEYFSETQRNKGNFPGRFSGRQFSNSRSEMNVSTLELGDSALYLCASSSGLARKEPDTQYFGPGTRLTVL.

This clonotype has ten or more counts. This chain links TRBV5-4 with TRBJ1-2; 10 bases agree with TRBD1. Germline V gives CDR1 SGHNT, CDR2 YYREEE (reference sequence). Trimming at V came to 3 bases and at J to 8 bases, leaving 13 bases not matched to a gene. CDR3 size: 16 residues. CDR3: CASSSRDRGLFGGYTF. The CDR3 DNA is TGTGCCAGCAGCTCCCGGGACAGGGGACTGTTTGGAGGCTACACCTTC.

This clonotype showed up many times. The chain is built from TRBV6-1 and TRBJ2-5; perhaps TRBD2 as D (6 bases). V lost 2 bases, J lost 2 bases, and 9 bases lay in between. CDR3 length equals 14 residues. The germline CDR1 and CDR2 sequences are MNHNS and SASEGT. The CDR3 DNA reads as TGTGCCAGCAGTGAAAGGAGGGGACAAGAGACCCAGTACTTC. Translated: CASSERRGQETQYF.

This chain connects TRBV6-6 to TRBJ2-5; TRBD1 is a possible D gene (6 bases). The CDR3 has 14 amino acids. V was clipped by 10 bases and J by 2 bases, with 17 bases between them. The germline V gene encodes CDR1 MNHNY and CDR2 SVGAGI (reference sequence). CDR3 in amino acids: CANRDSDSQETQYF. CDR3 nucleotide sequence: TGTGCCAACAGAGACTCGGACAGTCAAGAGACCCAGTACTTC.

This clonotype was observed many times. The chain couples TRBV20-1 to TRBJ2-5; 10 nucleotides match TRBD1. The trim removed 4 bases at V and 3 bases at J, leaving 2 bases unmatched. Germline V lookup: CDR1 DFQATT, CDR2 SNEGSKA (reference sequence). This CDR3 has 13 amino acids. The CDR3 DNA follows: TGCAGTGCTACAGGACAGGGGGAAGAGACCCAGTACTTC. Protein product: CSATGQGEETQYF.

This chain connects TRBV14 to TRBJ2-7; 7 bases match TRBD1. CDR3 length: 16 residues. Per germline, CDR1 SGHDN and CDR2 FVKESK. Losses at the gene ends were 4 bases for V and 10 bases for J; bases not matched to a gene: 19. The DNA of the CDR3 is TGTGCCAGCAGCCGAGGGACGGACAGGAAGGCGTGGGAACAGTACTTC. It encodes CASSRGTDRKAWEQYF.

Regarding this clonotype: This likely comes from a read error, as the CDR3 has no conserved phenylalanine or tryptophan at its end. This chain joins TRBV10-1 and TRBJ2-3; the match to TRBD2 covers 9 bases. Germline lookup yields CDR1 WNHNN and CDR2 SYGVQD (reference sequence). The CDR3 consists of 15 residues. The ends lost 6 bases at V and 4 bases at J; junction bases unmatched: 8. The CDR3 DNA reads as TGCGCCAGCAGCCCCGGCGGGAGGGTAGCAGATACGCAGTATTCT. Protein product: CASSPGGRVADTQYS.

A remark on this clonotype: The junction differs from germline at one of its ends, possibly a read error. The chain couples TRBV29-1 to TRBJ2-1, with D maybe TRBD2 (5 bases). The length of the CDR3 is 17 residues. Germline loops: CDR1 SQVTM, CDR2 ANQGSEA. CDR3 sequence reads: CSVEDLGSWSSYNEQSF. CDR3 nucleotides: TGCAGTGTTGAAGATCTAGGGAGCTGGAGCTCCTACAATGAGCAGTCCTTC.

In its sample, this clonotype was seen many times. V usage is TRBV7-9 and J usage is TRBJ2-3, with 8 nucleotides matching TRBD1. This CDR3 spans 17 amino acids. Germline CDR1 is SEHNR and CDR2 is FQNEAQ (reference sequence). V was clipped by 4 bases and J by 3 bases; unmatched bases: 12. Here the CDR3 DNA reads TGTGCCAGCAGCTCCTCGACAGGGGAACTTTGGACAGATACGCAGTATTTT. This gives the protein CASSSSTGELWTDTQYF.

About this clonotype: The junction does not match germline at one end; this may be a read error. The V gene is TRBV5-4, the J gene TRBJ2-4; TRBD1 might be the D (6 bases). In germline, CDR1 is SGHNT, CDR2 YYREEE (reference sequence). This CDR3 has 14 residues. CDR3 DNA sequence: TGTGCCAGCAGCCACAGGGACATCAAAAACATTCAATACTTC. Amino acids: CASSHRDIKNIQYF.

V is TRBV29-1 and J is TRBJ2-3; 9 nucleotides agree with TRBD2. V trimming: 6 bases; J trimming: 11 bases; junction bases outside the gene matches: 9. This CDR3 has 12 residues. In germline, CDR1 is SQVTM, CDR2 ANQGSEA. In DNA form, the CDR3 reads TGCAGCGTGCGGGAGGGCCCATATAGGCAGTATTTT. Protein sequence: CSVREGPYRQYF.

Of note for this clonotype: One junction end disagrees with the germline gene, perhaps due to a read error. This chain joins TRBV11-2 and TRBJ1-2, with TRBD1 matching 8 bases. The CDR3 consists of 16 residues. CDR1 SGHAT and CDR2 FQNNGV come from the germline V gene. The DNA for the CDR3 is TGTGCCAGCAACTTAGGAACAGGGGGGCGAGGATATGGCTACACCTTC. It yields the protein CASNLGTGGRGYGYTF. Variable domain in full (rest from reference TRBV11-2 and TRBJ1-2): EAGVAQSPRYKIIEKRQSVAFWCNPISGHATLYWYQQILGQGPKLLIQFQNNGVVDDSQLPKDRFSAERLKGVDSTLKIQPAKLEDSAVYLCASNLGTGGRGYGYTFGSGTRLTVV.

The V and J genes are TRBV6-6 and TRBJ2-5; D not resolved. The CDR3 is 12 residues long. Deletions cut 6 bases from V and 10 bases from J, with 15 bases between. The germline V gene has CDR1 MNHNY and CDR2 SVGAGI (reference sequence). The CDR3 is CASRGPQDIQYF. DNA for the CDR3: TGTGCCAGCAGGGGCCCACAAGATATCCAGTACTTC.

The chain has TRBV9 and TRBJ2-5; unclear D gene. The CDR3 consists of 15 residues. Deletions cut 4 bases from V and 1 base from J, with 14 bases between. Germline V gene lookup returns CDR1 SGDLS and CDR2 YYNGEE. CDR3 sequence (DNA): TGTGCCAGCAGCCCCCGACGGAGCCCCCAAGAGACCCAGTACTTC. Protein: CASSPRRSPQETQYF. Drawing the rest from reference TRBV9 and TRBJ2-5, the complete variable domain is DSGVTQTPKHLITATGQRVTLRCSPRSGDLSVYWYQQSLDQGLQFLIQYYNGEERAKGNILERFSAQQFPDLHSELNLSSLELGDSALYFCASSPRRSPQETQYFGPGTRLLVL.

As DNA, the CDR3 is TGCAGCGTAGTGACAGGAAACCAAGAGACCCAGTACTTC. This gives the protein CSVVTGNQETQYF. This rearrangement joins TRBV29-1 to TRBJ2-5, with D tentatively TRBD1 (6 bases). Trimming removed 6 bases from V and 0 bases from J, with 11 bases in between. CDR1 SQVTM and CDR2 ANQGSEA come from the germline V gene. This CDR3 region has 13 residues.